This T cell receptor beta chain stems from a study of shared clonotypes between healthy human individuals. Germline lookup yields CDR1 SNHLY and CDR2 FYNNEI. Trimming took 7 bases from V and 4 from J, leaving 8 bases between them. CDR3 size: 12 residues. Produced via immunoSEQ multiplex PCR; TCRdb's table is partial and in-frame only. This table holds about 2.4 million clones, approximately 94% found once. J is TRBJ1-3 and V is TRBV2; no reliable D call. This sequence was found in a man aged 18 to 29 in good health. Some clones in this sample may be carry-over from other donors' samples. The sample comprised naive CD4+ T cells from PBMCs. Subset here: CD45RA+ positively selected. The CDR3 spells CASNSRGNTIYF. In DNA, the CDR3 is TGTGCCAGCAATTCCCGGGGAAACACCATATATTTT.